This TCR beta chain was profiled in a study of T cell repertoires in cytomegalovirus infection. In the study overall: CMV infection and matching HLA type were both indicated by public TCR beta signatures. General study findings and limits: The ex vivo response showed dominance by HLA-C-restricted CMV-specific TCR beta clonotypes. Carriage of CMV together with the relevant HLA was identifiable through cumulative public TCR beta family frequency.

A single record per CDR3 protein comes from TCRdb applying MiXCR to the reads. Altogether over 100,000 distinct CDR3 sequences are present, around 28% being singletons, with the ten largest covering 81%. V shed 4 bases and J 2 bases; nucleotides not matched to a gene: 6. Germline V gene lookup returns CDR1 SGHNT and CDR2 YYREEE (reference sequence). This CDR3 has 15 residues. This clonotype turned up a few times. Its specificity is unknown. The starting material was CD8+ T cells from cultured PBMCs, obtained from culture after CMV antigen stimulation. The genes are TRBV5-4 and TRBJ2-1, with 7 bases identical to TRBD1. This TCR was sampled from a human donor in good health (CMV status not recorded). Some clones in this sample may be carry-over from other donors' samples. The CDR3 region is CASSRQGETYNEQFF. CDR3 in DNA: TGTGCCAGCAGCCGACAGGGAGAGACCTACAATGAGCAGTTCTTC. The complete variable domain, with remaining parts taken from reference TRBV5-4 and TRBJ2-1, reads ETGVTQSPTHLIKTRGQQVTLRCSSQSGHNTVSWYQQALGQGPQFIFQYYREEENGRGNFPPRFSGLQFPNYSSELNVNALELDDSALYLCASSRQGETYNEQFFGPGTRLTVL.